These 18 T cell receptor beta chains were sequenced from one sample in a study of Ad26.COV2.S vaccination and SARS-CoV-2 variants. Treatment specified: roughly 20 received Ad26.COV2.S at low or high dose, single or two shots; roughly five received placebo; per-sample allocation not given. The samples date from day 63 after the first vaccine or placebo injection. Sequenced by immunoSEQ multiplex PCR; TCRdb stores in-frame clones only, minus some. The table includes a few hundred thousand clones, roughly 90% detected once. The specimen comprised peripheral blood, sampled in a trial of Ad26.COV2.S vaccine versus placebo. All receptors come from a person between 18 and 59 years old who received the Ad26.COV2.S COVID-19 vaccine or a placebo.

This chain connects TRBV7-2 to TRBJ1-1; D is possibly TRBD1 (5 bases). This CDR3 is 14 amino acids long. The V end lost 8 bases, the J end lost 6 bases, and 19 bases lay between the germline ends. In germline, CDR1 is SGHTA, CDR2 FQGNSA. CDR3 sequence reads: CASVRDPGRAEAFF. The CDR3 coding sequence is TGTGCCAGCGTCCGGGACCCAGGAAGGGCTGAAGCTTTCTTT.

The CDR3 sequence is CASSYGTYEQYF. In DNA form, the CDR3 reads TGTGCCAGCAGTTACGGGACCTACGAGCAGTACTTC. The V and J genes are TRBV6-6 and TRBJ2-7; D ambiguous. The CDR3 spans 12 residues. V was clipped by 2 bases and J by 2 bases, with 4 bases between them. CDR1 MNHNY and CDR2 SVGAGI come from the germline V gene (reference sequence).

The chain recombines TRBV18 with TRBJ2-1; 9 bases align to TRBD1. The germline gives CDR1 KGHSH, CDR2 LQKENI. The trim removed 3 bases at V and 8 bases at J, leaving 2 bases unmatched. This CDR3 region has 13 residues. The CDR3 sequence: CASSPRQGDEQFF. For the CDR3, the DNA is TGTGCCAGCTCACCCCGACAGGGGGATGAGCAGTTCTTC.

The genes are TRBV7-2 and TRBJ1-5; 8 bases agree with TRBD1. The V gene end was trimmed by 1 base and the J gene end by 0 bases; junction bases not matched to a gene: 5. The CDR3 is made up of 17 amino acids. Germline assignment: CDR1 SGHTA and CDR2 FQGNSA. Written as DNA, the CDR3 is TGTGCCAGCAGCTTAGGGACAGGGTGGAATAGCAATCAGCCCCAGCATTTT. Translated: CASSLGTGWNSNQPQHF.

The chain joins TRBV11-3 to TRBJ2-1; 8 positions match TRBD2. V shed 7 bases and J 9 bases; nucleotides not matched to a gene: 8. Germline V CDR1 and CDR2: SGHNT, YENEEA. The CDR3 has 13 residues. CDR3 in amino acids: CASNPAGGGEQFF. The CDR3 DNA reads TGTGCCAGCAACCCTGCGGGGGGAGGTGAGCAGTTCTTC.

The gene calls are TRBV7-2 and TRBJ2-1; weak D call: TRBD1 (6 bases). The CDR3 totals 15 residues. Germline CDR1 is SGHTA and CDR2 is FQGNSA. Trimming stripped 5 bases from V and 0 bases from J, with 11 bases between. The CDR3 spells CASSKRGSSYNEQFF. CDR3 coding DNA: TGTGCCAGCAGCAAGAGGGGGAGCTCCTACAATGAGCAGTTCTTC.

This chain uses TRBV5-5 with TRBJ2-7; unclear D gene. Germline values: CDR1 SGHKS, CDR2 YYEKEE (reference sequence). V lost 0 bases, J lost 7 bases, and 17 bases lay in between. The CDR3 is 15 residues long. The CDR3 DNA reads TGTGCCAGCAGCTTGGGAGGCGGATCAGCGCGGGAGCAGTACGTC. This sequence encodes CASSLGGGSAREQYV.

This clone was observed a handful of times. The identical CDR3 is also encoded by other nucleotide sequences in the sample. The CDR3 protein is CASSQGTGNYGYTF. In DNA, the CDR3 is TGCGCCAGCAGCCAGGGGACAGGGAACTATGGCTACACCTTC. The J gene is TRBJ1-2, the V gene TRBV4-1; 9 positions agree with TRBD1. Unmatched junction bases numbered 1, after V lost 3 bases and J lost 2 bases. The CDR3 totals 14 residues. Germline V CDR1 and CDR2: MGHRA, YSYEKL.

This chain connects TRBV6-5 to TRBJ2-3; no clear D gene. CDR1 is MNHEY and CDR2 is SVGAGI in the germline V gene. The CDR3 contains 14 residues. The V and J ends lost 6 bases and 3 bases respectively, with 13 bases between them. The CDR3 protein is CASSRLHLTDTQYF. CDR3 in DNA: TGTGCCAGCAGCCGACTCCATCTGACAGATACGCAGTATTTT.

The V gene is TRBV11-3, the J gene TRBJ2-7; 11 bases are a match to TRBD1. The J segment lost 4 bases and the V segment lost 4 bases, leaving 6 bases of the junction unmatched. The CDR3 spans 15 residues. Germline CDR1 SGHNT, CDR2 YENEEA. The CDR3 loop reads CASSSGQGAGYEQYV. The CDR3 nucleotides are TGTGCCAGCAGCTCCGGACAGGGGGCAGGATACGAGCAGTACGTC.

The V call is TRBV7-9, the J call TRBJ2-3; tentative D call: TRBD1 (6 bases). Germline V gene data show CDR1 as SEHNR and CDR2 as FQNEAQ (reference sequence). V was clipped by 1 base and J by 6 bases, with 11 bases between them. This CDR3 has 14 residues. The CDR3 bases are TGTGCCAGCAGCTTAGACCACAGGGAGGATACGCAGTATTTT. This sequence encodes CASSLDHREDTQYF.

The V and J genes are TRBV6-5 and TRBJ1-1, with D perhaps matching TRBD1 (6 bases). This CDR3 has 13 residues. CDR1 and CDR2 (germline): MNHEY, SVGAGI. Trimming took off 5 bases at V and 4 bases at J, with 11 bases between the two ends. CDR3 amino acids: CASSLTGSTEAFF. CDR3 sequence (DNA): TGTGCCAGCAGTCTTACAGGGAGCACTGAAGCTTTCTTT.

This chain joins TRBV7-2 and TRBJ1-6, with D perhaps TRBD1 (5 bases). Trimming removed 3 bases at V and 7 bases at J, with 13 bases between. This CDR3 is 15 amino acids long. Looked up from germline, CDR1 is SGHTA and CDR2 is FQGNSA. This chain's CDR3 is CASSFRQGRNSPLHF. The CDR3 DNA reads as TGTGCCAGCAGCTTCAGGCAGGGCCGGAATTCACCCCTCCACTTT.

The chain has TRBV4-1 and TRBJ2-2, with D unresolved. This CDR3 has 15 residues. Trimming removed 2 bases from V and 1 base from J, with 8 bases in between. CDR1 is MGHRA and CDR2 is YSYEKL in the germline V gene. The CDR3 coding sequence is TGCGCCAGCAGCCAACCCAGACAGAACACCGGGGAGCTGTTTTTT. This translates into CASSQPRQNTGELFF.

The rearrangement uses TRBV6-5 and TRBJ1-1; D remains ambiguous. The CDR3 length is 14 residues. The germline V gene encodes CDR1 MNHEY and CDR2 SVGAGI. V was clipped by 7 bases and J by 4 bases, with 16 bases between them. The DNA of the CDR3 is TGTGCCAGCATAGAACGCCCCCGAGGCACTGAAGCTTTCTTT. This sequence encodes CASIERPRGTEAFF.

On this clone itself: Other DNA sequences in the sample encode the same CDR3. This rearrangement joins TRBV4-3 to TRBJ1-5; D remains ambiguous. Trimming stripped 0 bases from V and 4 bases from J, with 7 bases between. Germline V CDR1 and CDR2: LGHNA, YSLEER. This CDR3 is 14 amino acids long. Here the CDR3 DNA reads TGCGCCAGCAGCCAAGAGCCGGGGAATCAGCCCCAGCATTTT. Its protein product is CASSQEPGNQPQHF.

The chain is built from TRBV14 and TRBJ2-5, with 8 nucleotides matching TRBD2. V lost 4 bases and J lost 4; bases outside the gene matches: 8. From germline, CDR1 is SGHDN and CDR2 FVKESK. The CDR3 length is 15 residues. The CDR3 reads CASSLPGLDLETQYF. The CDR3 bases are TGTGCCAGCAGCCTTCCGGGACTAGACTTAGAGACCCAGTACTTC.

Only one count was recorded for this clone. The gene calls are TRBV6-2 or TRBV6-3 and TRBJ2-2; D is perhaps TRBD2 (5 bases). V shed 2 bases and J shed 3 bases, with 16 bases lying between them. The germline gives CDR1 MNHEY, CDR2 SVGEGT. The CDR3 totals 17 residues. This CDR3 reads CASSYPPRDYHTGELFF. The CDR3 DNA is TGTGCCAGCAGTTACCCCCCCCGCGACTACCACACCGGGGAGCTGTTTTTT.